A single sample gave rise to the 19 T cell receptor beta chains below, sequenced in a study of regulatory dendritic cells for organ transplantation. Sorted T cells were CFSE-labeled and cultured five to six days with allogeneic regulatory or mature dendritic cells at 1:10. No antigen is known for these receptors. Using immunoSEQ multiplex PCR, the repertoire was profiled, and TCRdb retains in-frame clones only, with some absent. The repertoire includes 13,000 or so clones, around three fifths of them detected once, and more than 1% sits in the top ten. Sequencing input: naive CD8+ T cells from blood cultured with dendritic cells. The subset: CD45RA+ naive T cells. The origin of the receptors is a human donor in good health.

This clone has more than one count but fewer than ten. This rearrangement joins TRBV19 to TRBJ1-1, with D perhaps matching TRBD1 (5 bases). The germline gives CDR1 LNHDA, CDR2 SQIVND (reference sequence). Between the trimmed V and J ends, which lost 9 bases and 4 bases, there was a span of 12 bases. The CDR3 has 12 residues. The CDR3, as DNA: TGTGCCAGCAGGACGGGGGGCACTGAAGCTTTCTTT. Its translation: CASRTGGTEAFF.

The V call is TRBV29-1, the J call TRBJ1-2; D is perhaps TRBD1 (5 bases). CDR1 is SQVTM, CDR2 ANQGSEA, per germline. CDR3 size: 11 residues. V gave up 0 bases and J gave up 7 bases, with 6 bases separating them. In DNA form, the CDR3 reads TGCAGCGTTGAAGACAGGGCTGGCTACACCTTC. This encodes CSVEDRAGYTF.

The gene calls are TRBV11-3 and TRBJ1-1; TRBD1 might be the D (6 bases). This CDR3 contains 13 residues. CDR1 is SGHNT and CDR2 is YENEEA in the germline V gene. The V end was cut by 8 bases, the J end by 1 base, with 11 bases between. The CDR3 here is CASGLTGNTEAFF. CDR3 DNA sequence: TGTGCCAGCGGACTGACAGGGAACACTGAAGCTTTCTTT. Full variable domain (rest looked up from reference TRBV11-3 and TRBJ1-1): EAGVVQSPRYKIIEKKQPVAFWCNPISGHNTLYWYLQNLGQGPELLIRYENEEAVDDSQLPKDRFSAERLKGVDSTLKIQPAELGDSAVYLCASGLTGNTEAFFGQGTRLTVV.

J is TRBJ2-2 and V is TRBV14; D is unresolved. The CDR3 has 14 amino acids. Germline V gene data show CDR1 as SGHDN and CDR2 as FVKESK. V was cut by 0 bases and J by 1 base, with 3 bases left in between. The CDR3 spells CASSQDRNTGELFF. Written as DNA, the CDR3 is TGTGCCAGCAGCCAAGATCGGAACACCGGGGAGCTGTTTTTT.

The rearrangement links TRBV19 to TRBJ2-1, with a possible D match to TRBD2 (6 bases). Trimming pared 3 bases from V and 2 bases from J, leaving 17 bases between. The germline gives CDR1 LNHDA, CDR2 SQIVND (reference sequence). This CDR3 region has 17 residues. CDR3: CASSIWAGTGAYNEQFF. DNA for the CDR3: TGTGCCAGTAGTATCTGGGCCGGGACGGGGGCCTACAATGAGCAGTTCTTC.

V gene TRBV13 combines with J gene TRBJ2-3; D gene uncertain. Between the trimmed V and J ends, which lost 3 bases and 2 bases, there was a span of 9 bases. Germline CDR1 reads PRHDT; CDR2 reads FYEKMQ (reference sequence). CDR3 length: 14 residues. CDR3 sequence: CASSFLAATDTQYF. As DNA, the CDR3 is TGTGCCAGCAGCTTCTTGGCGGCCACAGATACGCAGTATTTT.

The chain employs TRBV6-5 and TRBJ2-5; D is unclear. V was shortened by 0 bases and J by 4 bases, with 9 bases between the two germline ends. Germline loops: CDR1 MNHEY, CDR2 SVGAGI. The CDR3 sequence is 14 residues long. For the CDR3, the DNA is TGTGCCAGCAGTTACTCGAGTTCTTCAGAGACCCAGTACTTC. It specifies CASSYSSSSETQYF.

This clone was seen only a few times. The chain joins TRBV19 to TRBJ1-1; 9 bases agree with TRBD1. J was trimmed by 5 bases and V by 6 bases; bases with no gene match: 7. CDR1 is LNHDA, CDR2 SQIVND, per germline (reference sequence). The CDR3 consists of 14 residues. The CDR3 spells CASRTTGGGTEAFF. In DNA, the CDR3 is TGTGCCAGTAGGACGACAGGGGGGGGGACTGAAGCTTTCTTT.

This rearrangement joins TRBV5-6 to TRBJ2-1; the D is unclear. This CDR3 has 14 amino acids. Germline V gives CDR1 SGHDT, CDR2 YYEEEE. Trimming pared 0 bases from V and 3 bases from J, leaving 7 bases between. Here the CDR3 DNA reads TGTGCCAGCAGCTTGGACAGCTTCTACAATGAGCAGTTCTTC. This gives the protein CASSLDSFYNEQFF.

This clone was counted once. V gene TRBV6-6 combines with J gene TRBJ1-1; TRBD1 matches 8 bases. This CDR3 contains 12 residues. V trimming: 5 bases; J trimming: 4 bases; junction bases outside the gene matches: 0. The V gene's germline CDR1 is MNHNY and CDR2 SVGAGI (reference sequence). The CDR3 DNA reads TGTGCCAGCAGTACAGGGGGCACTGAAGCTTTCTTT. This gives the protein CASSTGGTEAFF.

Details on this clone: The germline gene is not matched at one end of the junction; a read error may be the cause. V gene TRBV7-7 combines with J gene TRBJ2-7; 10 nucleotides agree with TRBD1. Germline V gene sequence: CDR1 SSHAT, CDR2 FNYEAQ (reference sequence). The CDR3 sequence is 17 residues long. CDR3 in DNA: TGTGCTAGCAGCTTAGGGTGGGGGAGACAGGGGGCACGCGAGCAGTACTTC. This translates into CASSLGWGRQGAREQYF.

This clone was counted once. CDR3 amino acids: CAISDGLNRGLGTEAFF. The CDR3 nucleotides are TGTGCCATCAGTGATGGGTTAAATAGGGGGCTTGGCACTGAAGCTTTCTTT. The gene calls are TRBV10-3 and TRBJ1-1; 7 bases map to TRBD1. The CDR3 totals 17 residues. V shed 3 bases, J shed 4 bases, and the junction held 14 bases outside the gene matches. CDR1 ENHRY and CDR2 SYGVKD come from the germline V gene.

This clone has just a few counts. This chain links TRBV7-9 with TRBJ2-2; perhaps TRBD2 as D (5 bases). V lost 7 bases, J lost 3 bases, and 9 bases lay in between. From germline, CDR1 is SEHNR and CDR2 FQNEAQ (reference sequence). The CDR3 loop spans 13 amino acids. DNA for the CDR3: TGTGCCAGCACGCAGAGGGACACCGGGGAGCTGTTTTTT. This gives the protein CASTQRDTGELFF.

A few counts support this clone. The V call is TRBV19, the J call TRBJ1-1; 7 bases are shared with TRBD1. This CDR3 is built from 12 residues. CDR1 is LNHDA, CDR2 SQIVND, per germline (reference sequence). The junction had 4 bases not matched to a gene; V was cut back by 1 base and J by 11 bases. Written as DNA, the CDR3 is TGTGCCAGTAGTATAGGACAGGGAAATGCTTTCTTT. This translates into CASSIGQGNAFF. The full variable domain, rest sourced from reference TRBV19 and TRBJ1-1, is DGGITQSPKYLFRKEGQNVTLSCEQNLNHDAMYWYRQDPGQGLRLIYYSQIVNDFQKGDIAEGYSVSREKKESFPLTVTSAQKNPTAFYLCASSIGQGNAFFGQGTRLTVV.

This sequence joins TRBV2 and TRBJ2-1; 7 bases agree with TRBD1. Germline CDR1 and CDR2: SNHLY and FYNNEI. Unmatched junction bases numbered 5, after V lost 5 bases and J lost 1 base. The CDR3 has 15 amino acids. The CDR3 here is CASSTRDSSYNEQFF. The CDR3 DNA follows: TGTGCCAGCAGTACCCGGGACAGTTCCTACAATGAGCAGTTCTTC.

V usage is TRBV15 and J usage is TRBJ1-4; the D is unclear. Trimming pared 0 bases from V and 2 bases from J, leaving 13 bases between. The CDR3 has 17 residues. Germline CDR1 and CDR2: LNHNV and YYDKDF (reference sequence). CDR3 DNA: TGTGCCACCAGCAGAGAACCCCTGGGGAGTACTAATGAAAAACTGTTTTTT. Protein product: CATSREPLGSTNEKLFF.

V usage is TRBV7-9 and J usage is TRBJ1-2; 10 bases line up with TRBD1. Per the germline V gene, CDR1 is SEHNR and CDR2 is FQNEAQ (reference sequence). J was trimmed by 7 bases and V by 4 bases; bases with no gene match: 6. There are 14 residues in the CDR3. The CDR3 reads CASSSGQGVFGYTF. The CDR3 region has the DNA TGTGCCAGCAGCTCCGGACAGGGGGTTTTTGGCTACACCTTC.

This clone was picked up a small number of times. CDR3 residues: CASSLRGSLEGYTF. The CDR3 DNA reads TGTGCCAGCAGCTTGAGGGGGAGCCTCGAGGGCTACACCTTC. The V gene is TRBV5-4, the J gene TRBJ1-2, with TRBD1 as a possible D gene (6 bases). Germline-derived CDR1 and CDR2 are SGHNT and YYREEE (reference sequence). The germline V and J ends were trimmed by 1 base and 8 bases, with 15 bases remaining between them. This CDR3 has 14 residues.

The gene calls are TRBV5-4 and TRBJ2-5; D perhaps matches TRBD2 (6 bases). The CDR3 has 16 residues. The V gene lost 4 bases and the J gene lost 3 bases, with 19 bases spanning the gap. Germline CDR1 is SGHNT and CDR2 is YYREEE (reference sequence). CDR3 in DNA: TGTGCCAGCAGCCTCACCCGGGAGCTGCACAAAGAGACCCAGTACTTC. Translated, it gives CASSLTRELHKETQYF.